This T cell receptor (beta chain) derives from a study of cytomegalovirus exposure and HLA in healthy donors (dated by TCRdb to 2016 to 2017). For the wider study: In an earlier analysis of approximately 500 of the donors, 250 to 300 Gb of sequence data and approximately 100 million unique TCR beta sequences from 150 million to 200 million T cells were reported. In addition to the first cohort of several hundred subjects, a separate validation cohort of approximately 130 different subjects was used. The study aimed to test whether signatures of past pathogen exposure could be identified by cataloging public T cell receptors. Genome-wide SNP genotypes for about 60% of the roughly 700 donors were used in a later genetic analysis, which treated that subset as a discovery cohort. An early release covering about 600 HLA-typed donors comprised roughly 300 gigabases of sequencing data and roughly 86 million unique TCR sequences. In an earlier analysis of 500 to 650 of the donors, high-throughput TCR beta sequencing was used to judge whether each TCR beta V gene segment behaved as functional or pseudogenic. In the later analysis, no new phenotypic data were used to find candidate immune exposures; instead, reliance was placed on TCR beta sequences and their occurrence across donors. In a later analysis, previously published TCR beta repertoires from 600 to 850 donors were re-analyzed and high-resolution HLA genotyping was added so that TCR occurrence patterns could be studied. The T cell repertoires of 700 or so subjects were profiled by immunosequencing and related to cytomegalovirus serostatus. All discovery cohort repertoires had been generated using a single sequencing platform. To predict cytomegalovirus infection status, the study combined high-throughput TCR immunosequencing, statistical association of individual TCRs with disease status, and machine learning. Among almost 400 genotyped donors of the cohort, an average of approximately 250,000 unique TCR beta nucleotide sequences were sequenced per donor, about a sixth of them non-productive. Both class I and class II loci were covered by HLA typing, at four-digit resolution. Alongside the repertoire data, information on donor age, sex, ethnicity and CMV serostatus was compiled. The genetic ancestry cluster associated with self-reported Caucasian donors included roughly 84% of the 300 to 400 genotyped donors. Four to six DR-DQ haplotypes were handled as single units for association and clustering, since linkage in the cohort was strong. Typing coverage varied by locus: roughly 620-640 donors for A, B, C, DRB1 and DQB1; roughly 500 for DQA1; more than 600 for DPA1; 450 to 480 for DPB1. Results the study describes overall, beyond this receptor: A later analysis reported that several top co-occurrence clusters appeared linked to parvovirus B19, influenza, CMV and Epstein-Barr virus. In a later genetic analysis, fewer N-insertions in productive TCRs were reported among donors in an Asian-associated ancestry cluster than the roughly 700-donor mean. Linkage disequilibrium might explain the correlated functional status among segregating V segments, but an unknown experimental factor could not be excluded. CMV serostatus was the only immune exposure information available for the cohort. When HLA alleles, especially DR and DQ, strongly co-occurred, attributing TCR associations to individual alleles was difficult. The study listed 150 to 200 TCR beta chains as associated with cytomegalovirus. In a later analysis, the rate of TCR association differed among HLA loci, with DRB1 alleles having the most associated TCRs and HLA-C alleles having the fewest. The cohort was sequenced for TCR beta chains only, and without alpha or paired-chain data the features that could be detected were limited. Compared with equally common non-associated chains, HLA-associated TCR beta chains in a later analysis were more clonally expanded and had lower generation probabilities. The authors suggested that the approach could potentially be extended to other disease states and immunological phenotypes. A later analysis associated 16,951 TCR beta sequences with specific HLA alleles at a false discovery rate of 0.05. Because HLA typing was missing for some donors at each locus, association tests included only the typed subset. Most TCR sequences were seen in very few donors, while some public TCRs were found in many individuals. A later genetic analysis associated a missense DCLRE1C variant with V-gene and J-gene trimming of TCR beta chains, and an independent cohort replicated the association. A later analysis found that most CMV-associated TCR beta chains appeared HLA-restricted, with HLA associations seemingly driven largely by CMV exposure. The classifier was reported to diagnose cytomegalovirus status with high specificity and sensitivity in both the original cohort and the validation cohort. In vitro tests confirmed that three of the cytomegalovirus-associated TCR beta chains recognize cytomegalovirus antigens. The sequencing pipeline was judged likely to have produced a cluster of highly shared sequence variants as a technical artifact. Broadly in line with IMGT annotations, most TCR beta V segments showed up in productive rearrangements about 87% or about 30% of the time in an earlier analysis of approximately 600 of the donors. Roughly 17 rarely observed V segments, including chromosome 9 orphons, were excluded from the earlier analysis of about 600 of the donors because counts were too low. Sequencing depth was assumed to be roughly uniform across donors in the presence/absence analyses, though that assumption may not hold. A further reported finding was that TCR beta sequences accurately predicted the HLA-A and HLA-B alleles for most subjects in the first cohort. Some IMGT-functional V segments, including TRBV6-2 and TRBV6-3, could not be distinguished by the 87-base-pair reads and were therefore excluded.

As concerns this clone: Its recognized antigen is unknown. Per-base quality was not reported, and no clone a single base away is much larger than it.

To prepare the library, the immunoSEQ multiplex PCR assay was applied. The multiplex PCR relied on a mix of 60 forward primers for TCR Vbeta segments and 13 reverse primers for TCR Jbeta segments. The CDR3 region of rearranged TCR beta genes was amplified from genomic DNA with a multiplex PCR assay. The Illumina HiSeq System was used to sequence the amplified TCR beta libraries as 87-base-pair reads. From the authors' description of their analysis: In a later analysis, 77 million or so unique TCR beta chains were counted across the 500 to 700 repertoires, and roughly 11 million of these chains were shared by at least two donors. A nearest-neighbor algorithm error-corrected the raw reads and collapsed the reads into unique sequences, merging closely related sequences to remove PCR and sequencing errors. To assign V, D and J gene segments, CDR3 sequences were aligned to IMGT reference sequences. Each retained sequence needed at least a six-nucleotide match to both a V gene segment and a J gene segment. A rearrangement was called productive if the CDR3 had no stop codons and remained in frame with V and J, and every other rearrangement was called non-productive. Following IMGT convention, CDR3 was defined as the stretch from the second conserved V-encoded cysteine up to the conserved J-encoded phenylalanine. The earlier analysis of about 610 of the donors excluded sequences that lacked an unambiguous match to a single V gene segment. An earlier analysis of over 450 of the donors classified V segments as functional when productive rearrangements were above 56.7% and as segregating when the standard deviation between donors was above 5%. To diagnose cytomegalovirus status from the catalog of TCR beta chain sequences, a statistical classification framework was built. In a later analysis, TCR nucleotide sequences were compared against IMGT/GENE-DB human TR gene sequences so that V and J genes could be assigned. A later analysis assigned CDR3 sequences and most-parsimonious VDJ recombination scenarios with the TCRdist pipeline. In a later analysis, each TCR beta chain was defined by its CDR3 amino acid sequence together with its V-gene family, and reads lacking a unique V-gene family were excluded. In a later analysis, 450 to 600 highly shared, low-generation-probability nucleotide sequences were removed to address suspected cross-contamination and a sequencing artifact. In a later analysis, a clonal expansion index for each public chain was calculated from normalized within-repertoire ranks of inferred template counts. In a later analysis, generation probabilities were computed using a VDJ recombination model fitted to out-of-frame rearrangements, and the results were checked against IGoR. In a later analysis, hypergeometric tests were used to score TCR-TCR, TCR-HLA and TCR-CMV co-occurrence, with a repertoire-size bias correction applied to TCR pairs. In a later analysis, false discovery rates were estimated by permuting HLA or CMV assignments 20 times. In a later analysis, co-occurring TCRs were grouped with DBSCAN, and TCRdist sequence similarity was added when clustering was performed within HLA-allele-positive subsets. Co-occurrence clustering excluded repertoires with fewer than 30,000 or more than 120,000 public chains, plus five with anomalous nucleotide sharing. TCRdb carries this immuneACCESS record with in-frame sequences only. Its versions omit some clonotypes, under half of them owing to an unresolved V gene in the studies checked, with the rest unexplained. V and J calls and clone size follow that table, whereas D and trimming were derived from the DNA. For this sample the table gives around 130,000 clones, of which 70% to 80% were detected only once. About 2.4% of the sample is in the top ten clones.

The germline V gene (reference sequence) specifies SEHNR as CDR1 and FQNEAQ as CDR2. Compared with germline, V lacks 4 bases and J lacks 0 bases; bases without a gene match: 10. Measured from the cysteine to the phenylalanine, the CDR3 is 18 residues long. The read is trimmed to its CDR3 DNA, 54 bases read in frame from base 1. The cohort was made up of 666 healthy bone marrow donors. At the time of sampling, every cohort member was nominally healthy, though immune exposures that went unrecorded were likely present. The donor was CMV seropositive and belonged to the group of 270 or so seropositive cohort members. Every donor gave a peripheral blood sample, and the peripheral blood mononuclear cells from that sample were used for TCR beta sequencing. Genomic DNA extraction from the blood cell samples was performed with the Qiagen DNeasy Blood Extraction Kit.

This receptor was obtained from a woman in her sixties in good health and CMV-seropositive. Recombination linked TRBV7-9 to TRBJ1-4; a stretch of 8 junction bases matches TRBD1. The specimen was PBMCs. Here is the DNA: TGTGCCAGCAGCTCTTGGACAGGGAGCTCTGCAACTAATGAAAAACTGTTTTTT. Its amino acids are CASSSWTGSSATNEKLFF.